A single sample gave rise to the 21 T cell receptor beta chains below, sequenced in a study of shared clonotypes between healthy human individuals. Generated by immunoSEQ multiplex PCR, the TCRdb table keeps only in-frame clones and is missing some. The repertoire holds approximately 2.4 million clones, nearly 97% seen once, with 0.1% to 0.15% in the top ten. The sequenced sample was naive CD4+ T cells sorted from blood. Subset in this sample: CD45RA+ positively selected. The receptors come from a man younger than 35 in good health.

This chain connects TRBV28 to TRBJ1-6, with D unclear. The germline V gene encodes CDR1 MDHEN and CDR2 SYDVKM. The CDR3 totals 12 residues. Trimming removed 8 bases from V and 6 bases from J, with 8 bases in between. The CDR3 protein is CASFLPNSPLHF. The CDR3 DNA reads as TGTGCCAGCTTCCTCCCTAATTCACCCCTCCACTTT. Using reference TRBV28 and TRBJ1-6 for the parts outside the CDR3, the full variable domain is DVKVTQSSRYLVKRTGEKVFLECVQDMDHENMFWYRQDPGLGLRLIYFSYDVKMKEKGDIPEGYSVSREKKERFSLILESASTNQTSMYLCASFLPNSPLHFGNGTRLTVT.

The chain has TRBV11-2 and TRBJ2-7; TRBD2 agrees at 14 bases. The CDR3 has 17 amino acids. Germline assignment: CDR1 SGHAT and CDR2 FQNNGV. V gave up 5 bases and J gave up 2 bases; unmatched junction bases: 8. The CDR3 sequence is CASSRGTSGSSTYEQYF. The CDR3 DNA reads as TGTGCCAGCAGCAGGGGGACTAGCGGGAGTTCGACCTACGAGCAGTACTTC. Using reference TRBV11-2 and TRBJ2-7 for the parts outside the CDR3, the full variable domain is EAGVAQSPRYKIIEKRQSVAFWCNPISGHATLYWYQQILGQGPKLLIQFQNNGVVDDSQLPKDRFSAERLKGVDSTLKIQPAKLEDSAVYLCASSRGTSGSSTYEQYFGPGTRLTVT.

The chain carries TRBV5-1 and TRBJ1-3; no definite D call. Trimming took off 3 bases at V and 0 bases at J, with 10 bases between the two ends. This CDR3 spans 15 amino acids. The germline V gene has CDR1 SGHRS and CDR2 YFSETQ. The CDR3 spells CASSSLYFSGNTIYF. The DNA of the CDR3 is TGCGCCAGCAGCTCCCTATATTTCTCTGGAAACACCATATATTTT.

V gene TRBV9 combines with J gene TRBJ1-2, with a tentative D call TRBD1 (5 bases). V lost 5 bases and J 7 bases, leaving 6 bases between the germline ends. This CDR3 spans 10 amino acids. Per germline, CDR1 SGDLS and CDR2 YYNGEE. CDR3 region: CASRGLGYTF. The DNA for the CDR3 is TGTGCCAGCAGGGGGCTTGGCTACACCTTC.

This chain links TRBV27 with TRBJ1-1; the D is unclear. Per germline, CDR1 MNHEY and CDR2 SMNVEV (reference sequence). The CDR3 consists of 15 residues. V lost 3 bases to trimming and J lost 3 bases, with 14 bases between them. Written as DNA, the CDR3 is TGTGCCAGCAGTTTTAGAAGGGTGGAGGACACTGAAGCTTTCTTT. Amino acids: CASSFRRVEDTEAFF.

The genes are TRBV6-5 and TRBJ1-6, with 9 bases lining up with TRBD1. V was clipped by 6 bases and J by 7 bases; unmatched bases: 1. CDR1 and CDR2 from the germline V gene are MNHEY and SVGAGI. The CDR3 contains 13 residues. CDR3: CASRTGGNSPLHF. The CDR3 nucleotides are TGTGCCAGCAGAACAGGGGGCAATTCACCCCTCCACTTT.

The chain uses TRBV5-4 and TRBJ1-2, with TRBD1 matching over 11 bases. Germline CDR1 and CDR2: SGHNT and YYREEE (reference sequence). With V trimmed by 0 bases and J by 4 bases, 8 bases remained unmatched. The CDR3 has 17 amino acids. The CDR3 region has the DNA TGTGCCAGCAGCTTGGTCGGACAGGGGGCTCAGAGCTATGGCTACACCTTC. It is translated as CASSLVGQGAQSYGYTF. Full variable domain (outside the CDR3, taken from reference TRBV5-4 and TRBJ1-2): ETGVTQSPTHLIKTRGQQVTLRCSSQSGHNTVSWYQQALGQGPQFIFQYYREEENGRGNFPPRFSGLQFPNYSSELNVNALELDDSALYLCASSLVGQGAQSYGYTFGSGTRLTVV.

This clone has just a few counts. This sequence joins TRBV27 and TRBJ1-5; 7 positions match TRBD1. Losses at the gene ends were 1 base for V and 2 bases for J; bases not matched to a gene: 5. The CDR3 covers 16 residues. Germline V CDR1 and CDR2: MNHEY, SMNVEV (reference sequence). The CDR3 sequence: CASSLYPGGGNQPQHF. Written as DNA, the CDR3 is TGTGCCAGCAGTTTATATCCAGGGGGTGGCAATCAGCCCCAGCATTTT.

The V and J genes are TRBV6-1 and TRBJ2-3; unclear D gene. The V end lost 4 bases, the J end lost 10 bases, and 18 bases lay between the germline ends. Germline V gives CDR1 MNHNS, CDR2 SASEGT. The CDR3 sequence is 14 residues long. The chain's CDR3 is CASSGGFLPRSQYF. The DNA of the CDR3 is TGTGCCAGCAGTGGTGGATTTCTCCCGCGATCGCAGTATTTT.

The CDR3 reads CACQGTGAPYEQYF. The CDR3 DNA follows: TGTGCCTGCCAGGGGACAGGGGCCCCCTACGAGCAGTACTTC. The chain joins TRBV30 to TRBJ2-7, with TRBD1 matching over 10 bases. Germline V gene sequence: CDR1 GTSNPN, CDR2 SVGIG (reference sequence). V dropped 6 bases and J dropped 2; count of bases not matched to a gene: 7. CDR3 length equals 14 residues.

CDR3 DNA: TGTGCCAGCAGCTTAGAGGCCAGTCCCTATGGCTACACCTTC. It specifies CASSLEASPYGYTF. The V gene is TRBV7-9, the J gene TRBJ1-2; D not resolved. The CDR3 contains 14 residues. Germline V gene data show CDR1 as SEHNR and CDR2 as FQNEAQ (reference sequence). Deletions cut 1 base from V and 4 bases from J, with 10 bases between.

A note on this clone: Other DNA variants within this sample encode the same CDR3. The chain carries TRBV30 and TRBJ1-1, with D perhaps matching TRBD1 (5 bases). This CDR3 spans 12 amino acids. Germline CDR1 reads GTSNPN; CDR2 reads SVGIG (reference sequence). Trimming cost V 5 bases and J 1 base, with 8 bases left between them. The DNA for the CDR3 is TGTGCCTGGGGGACGGGGAACACTGAAGCTTTCTTT. Its translation is CAWGTGNTEAFF.

This chain links TRBV7-6 with TRBJ1-1; no clear D. Germline V gene lookup returns CDR1 SGHVS and CDR2 FNYEAQ. The ends were cut back, 3 bases at V and 1 base at J, with 9 bases in the middle. CDR3 length: 14 amino acids. CDR3 bases: TGTGCCAGCAGCTTCGACTCCTCGAACACTGAAGCTTTCTTT. Its translation is CASSFDSSNTEAFF.

The rearrangement links TRBV7-8 to TRBJ1-4, with TRBD1 matching 7 bases. CDR1 is SGHVS and CDR2 is FQNEAQ in the germline V gene. The CDR3 sequence is 13 residues long. V gave up 6 bases and J gave up 4 bases; unmatched junction bases: 2. Here the CDR3 DNA reads TGTGCCAGCAGAAGGGACAGTAATGAAAAACTGTTTTTT. This translates into CASRRDSNEKLFF.

The chain has TRBV10-3 and TRBJ1-4; TRBD1 agrees at 7 bases. The ends lost 0 bases at V and 6 bases at J; junction bases unmatched: 4. The CDR3 is 15 amino acids. The V gene's germline CDR1 is ENHRY and CDR2 SYGVKD. The CDR3 DNA sequence: TGTGCCATCAGTGAGTCCGGCAGGGGGGATGAAAAACTGTTTTTT. Protein sequence: CAISESGRGDEKLFF.

This chain joins TRBV5-1 and TRBJ2-7, with 11 bases fitting TRBD1. The V segment lost 5 bases and the J segment 5 bases; nucleotides outside the gene matches: 9. The CDR3 totals 15 residues. Germline CDR1 reads SGHRS; CDR2 reads YFSETQ. The DNA for the CDR3 is TGCGCCAGCAGAGTGTCCGGGACAGGGGGGAACGAGCAGTACTTC. Translation: CASRVSGTGGNEQYF. The whole variable domain, filled in from reference TRBV5-1 and TRBJ2-7, reads KAGVTQTPRYLIKTRGQQVTLSCSPISGHRSVSWYQQTPGQGLQFLFEYFSETQRNKGNFPGRFSGRQFSNSRSEMNVSTLELGDSALYLCASRVSGTGGNEQYFGPGTRLTVT.

The rearrangement joins TRBV18 to TRBJ1-1; the D gene is possibly TRBD1 (6 bases). Germline assignment: CDR1 KGHSH and CDR2 LQKENI. Trimming removed 5 bases at V and 4 bases at J, with 17 bases between. This CDR3 is 15 amino acids long. The DNA of the CDR3 is TGTGCCAGCTCAGCGGACCTGAGGGGGGCCACTGAAGCTTTCTTT. Protein product: CASSADLRGATEAFF.

This chain joins TRBV7-9 and TRBJ1-4, with D possibly matching TRBD1 (5 bases). Trimming cost V 2 bases and J 7 bases, with 14 bases left between them. Germline-derived CDR1 and CDR2 are SEHNR and FQNEAQ (reference sequence). CDR3 length: 15 residues. DNA of the CDR3: TGTGCCAGCAGCTTAACGCAGGGTTTGGGTGAAAAACTGTTTTTT. This encodes CASSLTQGLGEKLFF.

The V and J genes are TRBV5-6 and TRBJ2-2, with D possibly TRBD1 on 5 matching bases. Trimming removed 4 bases at V and 0 bases at J, with 13 bases between. The CDR3 covers 16 residues. Germline V gene sequence: CDR1 SGHDT, CDR2 YYEEEE. CDR3 coding DNA: TGTGCCAGCAGCACATCCAGGGCAGCGAACACCGGGGAGCTGTTTTTT. It encodes CASSTSRAANTGELFF.

The CDR3 DNA reads TGTGCCAGCAGCTTAGAAACCCTGACAGGGGTAGCCAAAAACATTCAGTACTTC. Its protein is CASSLETLTGVAKNIQYF. This chain connects TRBV7-8 to TRBJ2-4; 8 bases are a match to TRBD1. V was pared by 1 base and J by 0 bases, with 8 bases of the junction left unmatched. The germline CDR1 and CDR2 sequences are SGHVS and FQNEAQ. The CDR3 spans 18 residues.

CDR3 sequence (DNA): TGTGCCAGCAGTGCCAGGACAGGGGGTTTCAATTCACCCCTCCACTTT. Its protein is CASSARTGGFNSPLHF. The rearrangement joins TRBV25-1 to TRBJ1-6; 10 bases map to TRBD1. The CDR3 consists of 16 residues. The J segment lost 7 bases and the V segment lost 4 bases, leaving 7 bases of the junction unmatched. Germline assignment: CDR1 MGHDK and CDR2 SYGVNS.